The 24 T cell receptor beta chains below come from one sample, sequenced in a study of shared clonotypes between healthy human individuals. Clones were read by immunoSEQ multiplex PCR, and TCRdb kept only the in-frame ones, dropping some. The sample has about 2 million clones, approximately 95% seen once. The source material was naive CD4+ T cells sorted from blood. The subset: CD45RA+ positively selected. The receptor source for this set is a man between 18 and 29 years old in good health.

The gene calls are TRBV5-1 and TRBJ1-4; tentative D call: TRBD1 (5 bases). In germline, CDR1 is SGHRS, CDR2 YFSETQ. The ends were cut back, 4 bases at V and 3 bases at J, with 19 bases in the middle. The CDR3 totals 17 residues. CDR3 sequence reads: CASSLRDQGSANEKLFF. For the CDR3, the DNA is TGCGCCAGCAGCCTTCGAGATCAGGGATCGGCTAATGAAAAACTGTTTTTT.

This clone has a single count. The chain joins TRBV9 to TRBJ1-4; possibly TRBD1 for D (5 bases). CDR3 length: 15 amino acids. CDR1 SGDLS and CDR2 YYNGEE come from the germline V gene. The V gene lost 4 bases and the J gene lost 8 bases, with 18 bases spanning the gap. CDR3 nucleotides: TGTGCCAGCAGCTCAGACCCGGGAAAGGGGGAAAAACTGTTTTTT. Its translation: CASSSDPGKGEKLFF.

With regard to this clone: This CDR3 is also generated by other DNA sequences in the sample. CDR3 DNA sequence: TGTGCCACCAGCAGAGAGCAGAGCTCCTACAATGAGCAGTTCTTC. Its translation: CATSREQSSYNEQFF. V usage is TRBV15 and J usage is TRBJ2-1; D unresolved. V was clipped by 0 bases and J by 0 bases, with 6 bases between them. The CDR3 loop spans 15 amino acids. Germline loops: CDR1 LNHNV, CDR2 YYDKDF (reference sequence).

This chain links TRBV28 with TRBJ2-7, with D possibly matching TRBD1 (5 bases). V was shortened by 3 bases and J by 6 bases, with 27 bases between the two germline ends. The germline gives CDR1 MDHEN, CDR2 SYDVKM. The CDR3 totals 18 residues. The DNA of the CDR3 is TGTGCCAGCAGTTTTTTTTCTTGGTGGAATCAAACAGGTTCCGAGCAGTACTTC. Protein: CASSFFSWWNQTGSEQYF.

The rearrangement uses TRBV2 and TRBJ2-7; D uncertain. The CDR3 runs 12 residues. V lost 3 bases to trimming and J lost 11 bases, with 14 bases between them. Germline V gene lookup returns CDR1 SNHLY and CDR2 FYNNEI. This CDR3 is CASSEKEYGKYF. The DNA for the CDR3 is TGTGCCAGCAGTGAGAAGGAGTACGGAAAGTACTTC.

The CDR3 loop is CASSGPLAGPRETQYF. The CDR3 nucleotides are TGTGCCAGCAGTGGCCCTTTAGCGGGTCCTCGAGAGACCCAGTACTTC. J is TRBJ2-5 and V is TRBV6-1; 7 bases map to TRBD2. The CDR3 runs to 16 residues. Germline CDR1 reads MNHNS; CDR2 reads SASEGT. Trimming removed 4 bases from V and 4 bases from J; junction bases left unmatched: 12.

The J gene is TRBJ2-5, the V gene TRBV19; the match to TRBD1 covers 8 bases. J lost 5 bases, V lost 5 bases, and 10 bases had no gene match. Per germline, CDR1 LNHDA and CDR2 SQIVND (reference sequence). The CDR3 loop spans 15 amino acids. This chain's CDR3 is CASSSNRGTTETQYF. As DNA, the CDR3 is TGTGCCAGTAGTTCCAACAGGGGGACGACCGAGACCCAGTACTTC.

The DNA of the CDR3 is TGTGCCAGCAGCCGTGGGCCCAGGGGGGTCGACAATGAGCAGTTCTTC. Translating it yields CASSRGPRGVDNEQFF. J is TRBJ2-1 and V is TRBV7-8, with D perhaps TRBD1 (7 bases). Trimming took 5 bases from V and 5 from J, leaving 19 bases between them. This CDR3 is built from 16 residues. CDR1 is SGHVS and CDR2 is FQNEAQ in the germline V gene.

This clone was observed a single time. This chain connects TRBV11-2 to TRBJ1-4; 7 bases are a match to TRBD1. V lost 5 bases, J lost 4 bases, and 4 bases stayed unmatched. Germline loops: CDR1 SGHAT, CDR2 FQNNGV. The CDR3 contains 14 residues. CDR3 DNA sequence: TGTGCCAGCAGCCTGGGACAGTATAATGAAAAACTGTTTTTT. Protein sequence: CASSLGQYNEKLFF.

The genes are TRBV6-6 and TRBJ2-1, with 9 bases fitting TRBD1. This CDR3 is built from 15 residues. V trimming: 2 bases; J trimming: 6 bases; junction bases outside the gene matches: 5. CDR1 MNHNY and CDR2 SVGAGI come from the germline V gene (reference sequence). CDR3 in DNA: TGTGCCAGCAGTTACCTGGGACAGGGAACCAATGAGCAGTTCTTC. The encoded protein is CASSYLGQGTNEQFF.

This sequence joins TRBV2 and TRBJ2-5; D possibly matches TRBD1 or TRBD2 (6 bases each). The CDR3 totals 16 residues. Trimming removed 1 base from V and 6 bases from J, with 18 bases in between. CDR1 and CDR2 (germline): SNHLY, FYNNEI. The CDR3 protein is CASSEGGLAFLKTQYF. The CDR3 DNA reads as TGTGCCAGCAGTGAAGGGGGGCTAGCGTTTCTAAAGACCCAGTACTTC.

The rearrangement joins TRBV6-1 to TRBJ1-5; D not certain. Germline V lookup: CDR1 MNHNS, CDR2 SASEGT. The CDR3 spans 12 residues. The V gene lost 3 bases and the J gene lost 0 bases, with 0 bases spanning the gap. As DNA, the CDR3 is TGTGCCAGCAGTGATAGCAATCAGCCCCAGCATTTT. As protein: CASSDSNQPQHF.

To note about this clone: This sample includes further DNA sequences coding for the same CDR3. The chain carries TRBV5-6 and TRBJ1-2; no reliable D call. With 0 bases removed from V and 0 bases from J, the gap between germline ends came to 6 bases. Germline V gene sequence: CDR1 SGHDT, CDR2 YYEEEE. This CDR3 comprises 14 residues. The CDR3 DNA follows: TGTGCCAGCAGCTTGGGACGGACTAACTATGGCTACACCTTC. It encodes CASSLGRTNYGYTF.

The chain joins TRBV11-1 to TRBJ2-3, with 9 bases identical to TRBD1. The J segment lost 2 bases and the V segment lost 4 bases, leaving 7 bases of the junction unmatched. From germline, CDR1 is SGHAT and CDR2 FQDESV (reference sequence). This CDR3 region has 16 residues. DNA of the CDR3: TGTGCCAGCAGCTCAGGGACAGGGTACTCCACAGATACGCAGTATTTT. Translated: CASSSGTGYSTDTQYF.

Details on this clone: Just one base apart from a much larger clone, this may be a read error. The sample holds other DNA sequences that translate to the same CDR3. CDR3 in amino acids: CSVSYTEAFF. DNA of the CDR3: TGCAGCGTGTCCTACACTGAAGCTTTCTTT. J is TRBJ1-1 and V is TRBV29-1; D remains ambiguous. In germline, CDR1 is SQVTM, CDR2 ANQGSEA. There are 10 residues in the CDR3. Trimming stripped 6 bases from V and 3 bases from J, with 5 bases between.

Details on this clone: Other DNA sequences of this sample code for an identical CDR3. The J gene is TRBJ2-7, the V gene TRBV6-1, with 7 nucleotides matching TRBD1. CDR3 length equals 15 residues. From germline, CDR1 is MNHNS and CDR2 SASEGT. V lost 0 bases and J lost 2; bases outside the gene matches: 4. CDR3 in amino acids: CASSEALGQTYEQYF. CDR3 nucleotides: TGTGCCAGCAGTGAAGCGCTGGGACAGACCTACGAGCAGTACTTC.

The chain couples TRBV7-9 to TRBJ2-7; D uncertain. The V end lost 2 bases, the J end lost 0 bases, and 8 bases lay between the germline ends. There are 14 residues in the CDR3. The germline V gene encodes CDR1 SEHNR and CDR2 FQNEAQ (reference sequence). CDR3 loop: CASSLQASSYEQYF. CDR3 bases: TGTGCCAGCAGCTTACAGGCGAGCTCCTACGAGCAGTACTTC.

The J gene is TRBJ2-7, the V gene TRBV27; 10 bases agree with TRBD2. The CDR3 length is 16 residues. CDR1 is MNHEY and CDR2 is SMNVEV in the germline V gene (reference sequence). J lost 7 bases, V lost 4 bases, and 13 bases had no gene match. This chain's CDR3 is CASSSQGGLAGVEQYF. For the CDR3, the DNA is TGTGCCAGCAGTTCCCAGGGGGGGCTAGCGGGGGTAGAGCAGTACTTC.

The rearrangement uses TRBV6-5 and TRBJ1-3; 7 bases align to TRBD1. The CDR3 is 14 residues long. Germline assignment: CDR1 MNHEY and CDR2 SVGAGI. Germline trimming cut 5 bases from V and 3 bases from J; bases unmatched to any gene: 4. The CDR3 DNA follows: TGTGCCAGCAGTGAGGGACAGCGTGGAAACACCATATATTTT. Its translation: CASSEGQRGNTIYF.

Points on this clone: At the DNA level, this CDR3 is encoded by other sequences in the same sample as well. CDR3 sequence reads: CASRGGTDTQYF. CDR3 sequence (DNA): TGTGCCAGCAGGGGAGGCACAGATACGCAGTATTTT. The rearrangement uses TRBV11-2 and TRBJ2-3; D might be TRBD2 (5 bases). Germline CDR1 SGHAT, CDR2 FQNNGV. Trimming left V 6 bases short and J 1 base short, with 5 bases between. CDR3 size: 12 residues.

This chain joins TRBV5-1 and TRBJ1-2; 7 bases line up with TRBD1. V was pared by 0 bases and J by 6 bases, with 8 bases of the junction left unmatched. The CDR3 totals 15 residues. CDR1 and CDR2 from the germline V gene are SGHRS and YFSETQ. DNA for the CDR3: TGCGCCAGCAGCTTGGCCGGGACAGACCTTAATGGCTACACCTTC. Its translation is CASSLAGTDLNGYTF.

CDR3 bases: TGTGCCATCAGTGAGGGACAGCCCTATGGCTACACCTTC. Its translation is CAISEGQPYGYTF. The rearrangement joins TRBV10-3 to TRBJ1-2; weak D call: TRBD1 (6 bases). This CDR3 region has 13 residues. Per the germline V gene, CDR1 is ENHRY and CDR2 is SYGVKD. V was shortened by 2 bases and J by 4 bases, with 8 bases between the two germline ends.

The count of this clone is one. V and J are TRBV5-1 and TRBJ2-5; TRBD2 matches at 10 bases. The CDR3 sequence is 15 residues long. V dropped 2 bases and J dropped 5; count of bases not matched to a gene: 6. The germline gives CDR1 SGHRS, CDR2 YFSETQ. CDR3: CASSLVAGGYETQYF. As DNA, the CDR3 is TGCGCCAGCAGCTTAGTAGCGGGGGGTTATGAGACCCAGTACTTC. Based on the CDR3 plus reference TRBV5-1 and TRBJ2-5, the full variable domain is KAGVTQTPRYLIKTRGQQVTLSCSPISGHRSVSWYQQTPGQGLQFLFEYFSETQRNKGNFPGRFSGRQFSNSRSEMNVSTLELGDSALYLCASSLVAGGYETQYFGPGTRLLVL.

The J gene is TRBJ1-1, the V gene TRBV27, with D perhaps matching TRBD1 (6 bases). Trimming shortened V by 3 bases and J by 0 bases, and 8 bases separated the two germline ends. The germline V gene encodes CDR1 MNHEY and CDR2 SMNVEV (reference sequence). The CDR3 length is 14 residues. The CDR3 DNA reads as TGTGCCAGCAGTTTCCAGGGGCTGAACACTGAAGCTTTCTTT. Its translation is CASSFQGLNTEAFF.